This TCR beta chain emerged from a study of cytomegalovirus exposure and HLA in healthy donors. Per the germline V gene, CDR1 is SGHRS and CDR2 is YFSETQ. Between the trimmed V and J ends, which lost 1 base and 3 bases, there was a span of 10 bases. There are 14 residues in the CDR3. The study ran its PCR with 60 Vbeta and 13 Jbeta primers. Sequencing was performed with immunoSEQ multiplex PCR; in TCRdb, only in-frame clones are kept and a portion is missing. The table lists approximately 170,000 clones, 75% to 90% of them singletons, with 1% in the top ten. The chain uses TRBV5-1 and TRBJ1-1, with D possibly TRBD1 on 5 matching bases. This receptor was identified in a boy younger than 10 in good health and CMV-seronegative. Sample: PBMCs. DNA of the CDR3: TGCGCCAGCAGCTTGTGGGTAGGGGACACTGAAGCTTTCTTT. Amino acid sequence: CASSLWVGDTEAFF. Drawing the rest from reference TRBV5-1 and TRBJ1-1, the complete variable domain is KAGVTQTPRYLIKTRGQQVTLSCSPISGHRSVSWYQQTPGQGLQFLFEYFSETQRNKGNFPGRFSGRQFSNSRSEMNVSTLELGDSALYLCASSLWVGDTEAFFGQGTRLTVV.